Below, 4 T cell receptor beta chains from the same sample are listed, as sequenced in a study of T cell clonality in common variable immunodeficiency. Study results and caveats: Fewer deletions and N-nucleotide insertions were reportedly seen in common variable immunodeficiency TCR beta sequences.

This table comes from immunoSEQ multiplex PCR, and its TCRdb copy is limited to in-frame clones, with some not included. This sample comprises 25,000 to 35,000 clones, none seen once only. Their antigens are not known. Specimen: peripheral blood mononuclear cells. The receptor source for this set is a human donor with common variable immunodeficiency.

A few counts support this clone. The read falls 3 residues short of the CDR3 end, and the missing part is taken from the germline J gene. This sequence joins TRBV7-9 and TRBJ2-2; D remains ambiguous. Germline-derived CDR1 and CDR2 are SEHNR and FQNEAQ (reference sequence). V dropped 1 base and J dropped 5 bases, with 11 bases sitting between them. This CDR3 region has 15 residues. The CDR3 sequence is CASSLGQVTTGELFF. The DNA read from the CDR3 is TGTGCCAGCAGCTTAGGGCAGGTGACGACCGGGGAG. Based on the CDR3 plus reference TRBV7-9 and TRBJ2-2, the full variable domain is DTGVSQNPRHKITKRGQNVTFRCDPISEHNRLYWYRQTLGQGPEFLTYFQNEAQLEKSRLLSDRFSAERPKGSFSTLEIQRTEQGDSAMYLCASSLGQVTTGELFFGEGSRLTVL.

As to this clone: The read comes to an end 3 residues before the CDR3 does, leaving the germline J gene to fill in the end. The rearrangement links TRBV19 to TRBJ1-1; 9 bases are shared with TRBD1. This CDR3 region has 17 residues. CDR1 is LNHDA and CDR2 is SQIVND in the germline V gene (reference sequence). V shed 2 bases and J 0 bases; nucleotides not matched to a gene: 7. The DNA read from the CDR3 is TGTGCCAGTAGTATAATCCCTGGGACAGGGATGAACACTGAA. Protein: CASSIIPGTGMNTE. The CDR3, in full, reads CASSIIPGTGMNTEAFF.

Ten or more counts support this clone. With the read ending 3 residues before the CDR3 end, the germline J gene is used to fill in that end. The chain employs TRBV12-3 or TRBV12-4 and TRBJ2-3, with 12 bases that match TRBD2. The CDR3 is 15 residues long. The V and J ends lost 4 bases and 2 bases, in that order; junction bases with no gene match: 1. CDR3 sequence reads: CASSSSGGATDTQYF. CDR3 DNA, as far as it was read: TGTGCCAGCAGTTCTAGCGGGGGGGCCACAGATACG.

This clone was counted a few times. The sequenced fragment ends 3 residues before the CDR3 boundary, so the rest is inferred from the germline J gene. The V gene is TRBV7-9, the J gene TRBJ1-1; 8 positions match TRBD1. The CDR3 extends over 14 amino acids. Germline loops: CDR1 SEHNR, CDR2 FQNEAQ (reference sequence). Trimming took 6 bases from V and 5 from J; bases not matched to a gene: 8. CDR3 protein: CASRFQGALTEAFF. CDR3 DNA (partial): TGTGCCAGCAGATTTCAGGGGGCGTTAACTGAA. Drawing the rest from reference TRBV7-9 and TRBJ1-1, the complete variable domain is DTGVSQNPRHKITKRGQNVTFRCDPISEHNRLYWYRQTLGQGPEFLTYFQNEAQLEKSRLLSDRFSAERPKGSFSTLEIQRTEQGDSAMYLCASRFQGALTEAFFGQGTRLTVV.